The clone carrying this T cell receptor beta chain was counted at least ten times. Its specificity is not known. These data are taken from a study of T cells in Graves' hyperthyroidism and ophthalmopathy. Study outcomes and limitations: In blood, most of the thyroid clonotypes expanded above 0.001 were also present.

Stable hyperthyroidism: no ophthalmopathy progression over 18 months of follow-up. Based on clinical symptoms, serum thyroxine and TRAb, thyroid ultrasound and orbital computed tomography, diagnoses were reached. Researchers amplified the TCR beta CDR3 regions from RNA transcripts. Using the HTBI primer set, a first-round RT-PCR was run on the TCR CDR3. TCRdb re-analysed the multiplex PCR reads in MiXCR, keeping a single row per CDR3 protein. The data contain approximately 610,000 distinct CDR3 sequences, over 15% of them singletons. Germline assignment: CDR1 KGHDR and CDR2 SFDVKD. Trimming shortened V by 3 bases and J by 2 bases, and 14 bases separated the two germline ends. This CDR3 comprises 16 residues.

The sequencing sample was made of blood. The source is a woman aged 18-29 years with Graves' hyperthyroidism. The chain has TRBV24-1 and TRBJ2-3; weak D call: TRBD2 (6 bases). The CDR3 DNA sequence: TGTGCCACCAGTGATCCCGACAGCGGGTTCACAGATACGCAGTATTTT. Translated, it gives CATSDPDSGFTDTQYF.